These 5 T cell receptor beta chains were all obtained from the same sample, sequenced in a study of T cell responses to AZD1222 COVID-19 vaccine. Libraries were prepared by immunoSEQ multiplex PCR; TCRdb keeps only in-frame clonotypes and omits some of them. Altogether approximately 90,000 clones are present, about 92% being singletons, with the ten largest covering around 2.2%. The starting material was peripheral blood, obtained on day 0 of AZD1222 vaccination. The receptors shown here come from an adult in good health.

The DNA of the CDR3 is TGTGCCAGCTCACCCGTGGGACAGGGGGGAAATCAGCCCCAGCATTTT. It specifies CASSPVGQGGNQPQHF. The chain carries TRBV18 and TRBJ1-5; TRBD1 matches at 11 bases. CDR1 is KGHSH and CDR2 is LQKENI in the germline V gene. Trimming removed 3 bases from V and 4 bases from J; junction bases left unmatched: 5. The CDR3 extends over 16 amino acids.

The chain's CDR3 is CASSSLQGRGNYTF. DNA of the CDR3: TGTGCCAGCAGTTCCTTGCAGGGAAGGGGGAACTACACCTTC. The rearrangement links TRBV27 to TRBJ1-2, with D possibly being TRBD1 (6 bases). Between the trimmed V and J ends, which lost 4 bases and 10 bases, there was a span of 19 bases. CDR3 length: 14 amino acids. From germline, CDR1 is MNHEY and CDR2 SMNVEV (reference sequence).

The V call is TRBV7-2, the J call TRBJ1-2, with TRBD1 matching 8 bases. V lost 5 bases, J lost 8 bases, and 13 bases stayed unmatched. The CDR3 sequence is 15 residues long. Looked up from germline, CDR1 is SGHTA and CDR2 is FQGNSA. The CDR3, as DNA: TGTGCCAGCAGCCCCGGGACAGGCCGGGGGGAAGGCTACACCTTC. Translation: CASSPGTGRGEGYTF.

V usage is TRBV7-9 and J usage is TRBJ2-7; D possibly corresponds to TRBD2 (5 bases). CDR3 length: 13 amino acids. Trimming removed 4 bases at V and 2 bases at J, with 9 bases between. The V gene's germline CDR1 is SEHNR and CDR2 FQNEAQ (reference sequence). In nucleotides, the CDR3 is TGTGCCAGCAGCTACGGACTGACCTACGAGCAGTACTTC. This encodes CASSYGLTYEQYF. Full variable domain (rest looked up from reference TRBV7-9 and TRBJ2-7): DTGVSQNPRHKITKRGQNVTFRCDPISEHNRLYWYRQTLGQGPEFLTYFQNEAQLEKSRLLSDRFSAERPKGSFSTLEIQRTEQGDSAMYLCASSYGLTYEQYFGPGTRLTVT.

The chain employs TRBV2 and TRBJ2-2; no clear D gene. Per the germline V gene, CDR1 is SNHLY and CDR2 is FYNNEI. CDR3 length: 16 amino acids. The ends were cut back, 6 bases at V and 2 bases at J, with 16 bases in the middle. DNA for the CDR3: TGTGCCAGCAGCGCCCTGGCCCCTAGTAACACCGGGGAGCTGTTTTTT. Translation: CASSALAPSNTGELFF.